The following is a T cell receptor (beta chain) sequence with its context. As yet, its antigen is unknown. The data originate from a study of OX40 agonist ivuxolimab in advanced cancers. Per the germline V gene, CDR1 is MNHNY and CDR2 is SVGAGI (reference sequence). There are 14 residues in the CDR3. The V and J ends lost 6 bases and 7 bases, in that order; junction bases with no gene match: 5. Profiled with immunoSEQ multiplex PCR; TCRdb holds only in-frame clones, not every one. The sample has approximately 70,000 clones; approximately 78% are singletons. Study-level results: Low clonal expansion, among the lowest seen, marked partial responders at 0.1-3.0 mg/kg. Both blood CD4+ and CD8+ T cells showed clonal growth by week 6 at 0.1 to 3.0 mg/kg.

This receptor was obtained from an adult with an advanced solid tumor such as melanoma, head and neck, liver or kidney cancer. V is TRBV6-6 and J is TRBJ2-1; 11 nucleotides match TRBD1. Material: CD4+ or CD8+ T cells sorted from blood, obtained in a trial of the OX40 agonist ivuxolimab. CDR3 loop: CASRSRDRGNEQFF. CDR3 nucleotides: TGTGCCAGCAGGTCCCGGGACAGGGGGAATGAGCAGTTCTTC.